This is a list of T cell receptor beta chains from one sample in a study of beta chain features in type 1 diabetes. Assay used: immunoSEQ multiplex PCR; TCRdb lists only in-frame clones, some missing. This sample yields 200,000 to 250,000 clones, of which around 65% are seen a single time; approximately 0.05% belongs to the top ten. What was sequenced was naive CD4+ T cells from blood. These receptors came from a man aged 30 to 39 in good health. Each CDR3 is given with its conserved first and last residue. D genes are given only for firm matches. Clone size is stated in some rows and not others, as once, few, many or a class when expanded.

length: 12
V: TRBV30
J: TRBJ1-2
D: -
size: -
CDR3: CAWSVRSYGYTF
DNA: TGTGCCTGGAGTGTAAGAAGCTATGGCTACACCTTC

length: 13
V: TRBV29-1
J: TRBJ2-1
D: TRBD2
size: few
CDR3: CSVAGGLYNEQFF
DNA: TGCAGCGTCGCGGGAGGTCTCTACAATGAGCAGTTCTTC

length: 13
V: TRBV29-1
J: TRBJ2-1
D: TRBD1
size: -
CDR3: CSAGTGVYNEQFF
DNA: TGCAGCGCCGGGACAGGGGTCTACAATGAGCAGTTCTTC

length: 14
V: TRBV29-1
J: TRBJ2-3
D: -
size: -
CDR3: CSVEVRGRTDTQYF
DNA: TGCAGCGTTGAAGTCAGGGGTCGGACAGATACGCAGTATTTT

length: 11
V: TRBV20-1
J: TRBJ2-3
D: -
size: few
CDR3: CSARGRDTQYF
DNA: TGCAGTGCTAGAGGCAGAGATACGCAGTATTTT

length: 12
V: TRBV30
J: TRBJ1-3
D: -
size: -
CDR3: CAWIRAGNTIYF
DNA: TGTGCCTGGATAAGGGCTGGAAACACCATATATTTT

length: 16
V: TRBV29-1
J: TRBJ2-2
D: TRBD1
size: -
CDR3: CSATSIRGLNTGELFF
DNA: TGCAGCGCGACCTCAATCAGGGGGCTAAACACCGGGGAGCTGTTTTTT

length: 11
V: TRBV20-1
J: TRBJ2-7
D: -
size: -
CDR3: CSARDGLREYF
DNA: TGCAGTGCTAGAGATGGACTGCGCGAGTACTTC

length: 14
V: TRBV9
J: TRBJ1-1
D: TRBD1
size: -
CDR3: CASSPGQGSTEAFF
DNA: TGTGCCAGCAGCCCGGGACAGGGGAGCACTGAAGCTTTCTTT

length: 17
V: TRBV29-1
J: TRBJ2-3
D: TRBD2
size: -
CDR3: CSGATDLAGGAADTQYF
DNA: TGCAGCGGCGCGACAGATTTAGCGGGAGGGGCTGCAGATACGCAGTATTTT

length: 14
V: TRBV29-1
J: TRBJ2-1
D: -
size: -
CDR3: CSVEEREGVWEQFF
DNA: TGCAGCGTTGAAGAGCGGGAAGGGGTGTGGGAGCAGTTCTTC

length: 15
V: TRBV28
J: TRBJ2-6
D: -
size: once
CDR3: CASSGAYSGANVLTF
DNA: TGTGCTAGCTCGGGCGCTTACTCTGGGGCCAACGTCCTGACTTTC

length: 16
V: TRBV18
J: TRBJ2-2
D: -
size: -
CDR3: CASSPPVGANTGELFF
DNA: TGTGCCAGCTCACCACCGGTCGGAGCGAACACCGGGGAGCTGTTTTTT

length: 12
V: TRBV28
J: TRBJ1-6
D: -
size: -
CDR3: CASITGVSPLHF
DNA: TGTGCCAGTATCACCGGGGTGTCACCCCTCCACTTT

length: 15
V: TRBV4-1
J: TRBJ1-1
D: TRBD1
size: once
CDR3: CASSQSGTANTEAFF
DNA: TGCGCCAGCAGCCAATCCGGGACAGCGAACACTGAAGCTTTCTTT

length: 16
V: TRBV9
J: TRBJ2-1
D: -
size: -
CDR3: CASSVATVGAHNEQFF
DNA: TGTGCCAGCAGCGTAGCAACAGTCGGAGCTCACAATGAGCAGTTCTTC